Here is one TCR beta chain with its context. The specificity of this receptor is unknown. Base qualities are not recorded, but no much larger clone differs from it by a single base. The immunoSEQ Assay, a bias-controlled multiplex PCR, was used to amplify TCRbeta CDR3 regions from genomic DNA. The study's own analysis went as follows. The number of nucleated cells in each sample was estimated by amplification of reference gene primers within the assay. To quantify the absolute abundance of each unique TCRbeta CDR3 rearrangement, sequence reads were collapsed and filtered. For each sample, productive Simpson clonality was calculated as the square root of Simpson's diversity index over productive rearrangements. Imported from immuneACCESS, the table was reduced by TCRdb to in-frame sequences with V and J called. These copies leave out some clones; in studies compared against another copy, an unresolved V gene accounts for under half, and the cause of the remainder is not known. V, J and clone size reflect that table, while D and trimming were determined from the DNA. The sample table lists more than 95,000 clones, approximately 91% of them with a count of one. The ten largest clones represent about 1% of the sample.

Taken from cysteine to phenylalanine, the CDR3 has 15 residues. The DNA shown is the 45-base CDR3, in frame from base 1. From a lookup of the germline V gene, CDR1 and CDR2 are MNHEY and SVGEGT. Trimming removed 0 bases from V and 3 bases from J, leaving 11 bases between the germline ends. This sample stems from a study of blood T cell repertoires in COVID-19 (TCRdb year 2020). Study-wide context: Collaborator samples came from the United States, Italy and Spain and covered acute and convalescent phases of COVID-19. The prospective study material was composed of cDNA or gDNA derived from T cells, B-cell-depleted T cells, or PBMCs. Subjects who had been exposed to COVID-19, were actively infected with it, or had recovered from it provided the deeply sampled blood TCRbeta repertoires that made up the dataset. A freely available public database, intended as a resource for researchers studying the immune response to SARS-CoV-2, is where the repertoires were released. Samples came from the ongoing ImmuneRACE study (first 160 participants) plus 1,254 subjects from 6 global collaborators. A de-identified subject ID, COVID-19 status, age in years and sex were almost always included in the sample metadata. HLA class I and class II types, where available, came from metadata supplied by the sample provider rather than from assay-based typing. Overall results and qualifications from the work: How much clinical and demographic metadata was included differed by source and by participant, and the metadata was provided uncurated.

Whole blood was collected in K2EDTA tubes by collaborating institutions according to the institutions' own protocols. Collaborator samples were shipped for TCRbeta analysis as frozen whole blood, isolated PBMCs, or DNA extracted from either sample type. The chain is assembled from TRBV6-2 or TRBV6-3 and TRBJ1-2; the D segment could be TRBD1, given 5 matching bases. The receptor's source is a woman older than 75 with acute or convalescent COVID-19. The sequencing input was peripheral blood. In nucleotide form, the sequence is TGTGCCAGCAGTTACTCATGGGGCAGGGACTATGGCTACACCTTC. Its product reads: CASSYSWGRDYGYTF.